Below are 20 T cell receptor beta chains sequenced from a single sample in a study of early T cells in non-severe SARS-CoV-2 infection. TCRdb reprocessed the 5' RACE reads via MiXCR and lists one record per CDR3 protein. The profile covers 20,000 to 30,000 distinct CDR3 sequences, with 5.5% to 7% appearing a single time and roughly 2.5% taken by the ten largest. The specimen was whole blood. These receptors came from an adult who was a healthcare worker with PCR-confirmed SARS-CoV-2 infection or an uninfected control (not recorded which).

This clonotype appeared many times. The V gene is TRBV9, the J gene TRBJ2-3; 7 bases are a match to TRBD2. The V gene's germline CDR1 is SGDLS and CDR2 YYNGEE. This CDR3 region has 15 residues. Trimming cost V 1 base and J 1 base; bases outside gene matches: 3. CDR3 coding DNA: TGTGCCAGCAGCGTAAGGGAGGGTCGCACAGATACGCAGTATTTT. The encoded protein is CASSVREGRTDTQYF.

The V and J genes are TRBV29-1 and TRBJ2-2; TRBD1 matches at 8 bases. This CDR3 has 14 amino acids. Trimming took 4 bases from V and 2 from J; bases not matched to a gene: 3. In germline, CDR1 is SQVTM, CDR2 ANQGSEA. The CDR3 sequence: CSVGTGGNTGELFF. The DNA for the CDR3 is TGCAGCGTTGGTACAGGGGGAAACACCGGGGAGCTGTTTTTT.

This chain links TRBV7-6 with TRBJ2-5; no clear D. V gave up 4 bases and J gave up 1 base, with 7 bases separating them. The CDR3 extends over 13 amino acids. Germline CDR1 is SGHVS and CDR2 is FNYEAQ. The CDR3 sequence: CASSSRIQETQYF. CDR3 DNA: TGTGCCAGCAGCTCCCGAATCCAAGAGACCCAGTACTTC.

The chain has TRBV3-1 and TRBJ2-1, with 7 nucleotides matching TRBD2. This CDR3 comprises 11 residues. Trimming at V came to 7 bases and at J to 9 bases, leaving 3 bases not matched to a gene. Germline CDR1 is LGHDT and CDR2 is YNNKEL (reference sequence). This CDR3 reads CASNGGGEQFF. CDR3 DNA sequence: TGTGCCAGCAATGGGGGGGGTGAGCAGTTCTTC.

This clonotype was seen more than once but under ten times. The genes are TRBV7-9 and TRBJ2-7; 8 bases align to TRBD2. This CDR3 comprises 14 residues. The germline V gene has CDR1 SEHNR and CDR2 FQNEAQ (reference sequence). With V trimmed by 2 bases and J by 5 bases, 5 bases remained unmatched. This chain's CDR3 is CASSLWTSPHEQYF. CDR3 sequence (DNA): TGTGCCAGCAGCTTATGGACTAGCCCCCACGAGCAGTACTTC.

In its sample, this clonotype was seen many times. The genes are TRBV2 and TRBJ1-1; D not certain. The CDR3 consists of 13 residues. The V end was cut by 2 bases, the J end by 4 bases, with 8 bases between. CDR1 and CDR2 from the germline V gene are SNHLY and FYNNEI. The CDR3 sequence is CASSEWGSTEAFF. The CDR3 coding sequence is TGTGCCAGCAGTGAATGGGGTTCCACTGAAGCTTTCTTT.

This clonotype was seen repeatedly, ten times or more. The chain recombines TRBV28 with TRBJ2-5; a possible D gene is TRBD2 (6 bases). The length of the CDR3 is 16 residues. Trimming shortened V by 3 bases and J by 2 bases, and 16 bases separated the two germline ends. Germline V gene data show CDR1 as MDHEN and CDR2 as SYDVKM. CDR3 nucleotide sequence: TGTGCCAGCAGTTTTACCCTCGGGGGAGCGCAAGAGACCCAGTACTTC. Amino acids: CASSFTLGGAQETQYF.

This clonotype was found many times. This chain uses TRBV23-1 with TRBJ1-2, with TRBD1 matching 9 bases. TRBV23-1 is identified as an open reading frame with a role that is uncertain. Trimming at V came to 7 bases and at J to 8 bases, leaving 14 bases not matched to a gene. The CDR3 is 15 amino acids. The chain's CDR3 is CASTPTGTGKRGYTF. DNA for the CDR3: TGCGCCAGCACCCCCACAGGGACAGGGAAGAGAGGCTACACCTTC.

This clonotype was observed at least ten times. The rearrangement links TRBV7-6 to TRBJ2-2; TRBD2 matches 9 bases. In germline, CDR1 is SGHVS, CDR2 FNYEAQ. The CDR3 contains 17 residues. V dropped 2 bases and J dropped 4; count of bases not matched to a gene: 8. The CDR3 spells CASSLRGGAKSTGELFF. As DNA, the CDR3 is TGTGCCAGCAGCTTACGCGGGGGGGCAAAATCCACCGGGGAGCTGTTTTTT.

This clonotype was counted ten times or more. The CDR3 sequence is CASRSGQGALHGYTF. The CDR3 nucleotides are TGTGCCAGCAGATCAGGGCAGGGGGCTCTTCATGGCTACACCTTC. The chain links TRBV5-4 to TRBJ1-2, with 8 bases identical to TRBD1. CDR1 and CDR2 from the germline V gene are SGHNT and YYREEE (reference sequence). The CDR3 is 15 residues long. V was clipped by 5 bases and J by 6 bases; unmatched bases: 12.

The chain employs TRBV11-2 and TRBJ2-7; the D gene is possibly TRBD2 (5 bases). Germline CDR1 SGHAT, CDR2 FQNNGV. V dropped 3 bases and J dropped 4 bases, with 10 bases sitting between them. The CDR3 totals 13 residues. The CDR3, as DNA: TGTGCCAGCAGCTTTGGACTGGGGTACGAGCAGTACTTC. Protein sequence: CASSFGLGYEQYF.

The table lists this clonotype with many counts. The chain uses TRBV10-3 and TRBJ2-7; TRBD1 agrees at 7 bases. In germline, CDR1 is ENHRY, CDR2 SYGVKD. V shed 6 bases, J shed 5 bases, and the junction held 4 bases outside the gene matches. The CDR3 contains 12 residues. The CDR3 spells CAIRRQGDEQYF. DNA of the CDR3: TGTGCCATCAGGAGACAGGGAGACGAGCAGTACTTC.

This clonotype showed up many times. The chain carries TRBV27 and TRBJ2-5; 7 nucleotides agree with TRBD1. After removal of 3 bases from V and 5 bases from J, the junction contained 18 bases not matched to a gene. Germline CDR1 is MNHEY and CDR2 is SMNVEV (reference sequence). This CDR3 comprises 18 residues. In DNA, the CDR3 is TGTGCCAGCAGTTTTACTTTCTCCGGGACAGCGAAGTCGGAGACCCAGTACTTC. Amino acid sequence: CASSFTFSGTAKSETQYF.

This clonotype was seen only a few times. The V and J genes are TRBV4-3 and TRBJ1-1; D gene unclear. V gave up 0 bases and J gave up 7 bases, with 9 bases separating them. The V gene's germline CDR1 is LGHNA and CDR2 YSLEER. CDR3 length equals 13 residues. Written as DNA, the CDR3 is TGCGCCAGCAGCCAAGATTTGACTCTTGAAGCTTTCTTT. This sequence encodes CASSQDLTLEAFF.

The CDR3 protein is CASSQESGTGGLYEQYF. CDR3 coding DNA: TGTGCCAGCAGCCAAGAAAGTGGGACAGGGGGCTTATACGAGCAGTACTTC. This chain connects TRBV4-2 to TRBJ2-7; 12 bases align to TRBD1. The CDR3 spans 17 residues. V lost 0 bases to trimming and J lost 4 bases; unmatched junction nucleotides: 7. Per the germline V gene, CDR1 is LGHNA and CDR2 is YNFKEQ.

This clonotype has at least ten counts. CDR3 protein: CASSPPHTGGITEAFF. For the CDR3, the DNA is TGTGCCAGCAGCCCCCCTCATACAGGGGGAATCACTGAAGCTTTCTTT. V gene TRBV7-9 combines with J gene TRBJ1-1; 8 nucleotides agree with TRBD1. The CDR3 contains 16 residues. CDR1 is SEHNR, CDR2 FQNEAQ, per germline (reference sequence). V gave up 5 bases and J gave up 4 bases; unmatched junction bases: 12.

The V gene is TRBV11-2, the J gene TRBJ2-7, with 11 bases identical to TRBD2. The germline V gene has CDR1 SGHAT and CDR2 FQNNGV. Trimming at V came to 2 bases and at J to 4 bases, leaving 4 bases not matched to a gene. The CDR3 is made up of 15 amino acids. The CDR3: CASSLMASGGYEQYF. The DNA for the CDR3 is TGTGCCAGCAGCTTAATGGCTAGCGGGGGGTACGAGCAGTACTTC. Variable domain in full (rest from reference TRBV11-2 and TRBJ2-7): EAGVAQSPRYKIIEKRQSVAFWCNPISGHATLYWYQQILGQGPKLLIQFQNNGVVDDSQLPKDRFSAERLKGVDSTLKIQPAKLEDSAVYLCASSLMASGGYEQYFGPGTRLTVT.

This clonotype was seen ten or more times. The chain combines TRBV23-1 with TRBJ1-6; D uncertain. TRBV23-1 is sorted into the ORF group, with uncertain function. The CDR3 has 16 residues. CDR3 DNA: TGCGCTTGGCAGAGGGAACACAACTCCTATAATTCACCCCTCCACTTT. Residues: CAWQREHNSYNSPLHF.

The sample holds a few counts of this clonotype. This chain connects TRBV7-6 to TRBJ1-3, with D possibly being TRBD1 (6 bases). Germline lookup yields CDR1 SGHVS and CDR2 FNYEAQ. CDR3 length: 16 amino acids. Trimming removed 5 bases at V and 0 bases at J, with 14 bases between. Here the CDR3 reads CASSPWTELSGNTIYF. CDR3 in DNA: TGTGCCAGCAGCCCCTGGACAGAGCTCTCTGGAAACACCATATATTTT. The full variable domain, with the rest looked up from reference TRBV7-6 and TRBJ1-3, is GAGVSQSPRYKVTKRGQDVALRCDPISGHVSLYWYRQALGQGPEFLTYFNYEAQQDKSGLPNDRFSAERPEGSISTLTIQRTEQRDSAMYRCASSPWTELSGNTIYFGEGSWLTVV.

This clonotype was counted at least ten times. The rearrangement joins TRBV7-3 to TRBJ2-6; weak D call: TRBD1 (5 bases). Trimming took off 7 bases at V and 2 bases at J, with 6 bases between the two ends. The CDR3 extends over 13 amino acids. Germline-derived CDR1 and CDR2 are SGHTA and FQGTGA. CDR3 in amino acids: CASTRAGANVLTF. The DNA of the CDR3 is TGTGCCAGCACCAGGGCTGGGGCCAACGTCCTGACTTTC.